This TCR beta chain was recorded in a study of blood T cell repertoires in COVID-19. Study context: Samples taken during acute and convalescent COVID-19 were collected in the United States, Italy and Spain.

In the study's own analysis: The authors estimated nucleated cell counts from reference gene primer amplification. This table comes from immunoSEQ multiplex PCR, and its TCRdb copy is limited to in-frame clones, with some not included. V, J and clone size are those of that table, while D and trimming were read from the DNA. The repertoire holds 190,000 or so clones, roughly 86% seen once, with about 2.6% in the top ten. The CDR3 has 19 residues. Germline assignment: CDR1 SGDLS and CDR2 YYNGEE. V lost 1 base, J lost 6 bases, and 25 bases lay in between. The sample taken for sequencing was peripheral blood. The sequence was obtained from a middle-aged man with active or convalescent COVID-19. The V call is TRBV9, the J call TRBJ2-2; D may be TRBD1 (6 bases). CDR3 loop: CASSVIGDTPGLPPGELFF. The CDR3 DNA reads TGTGCCAGCAGCGTAATCGGGGACACCCCTGGACTCCCGCCCGGGGAGCTGTTTTTT.